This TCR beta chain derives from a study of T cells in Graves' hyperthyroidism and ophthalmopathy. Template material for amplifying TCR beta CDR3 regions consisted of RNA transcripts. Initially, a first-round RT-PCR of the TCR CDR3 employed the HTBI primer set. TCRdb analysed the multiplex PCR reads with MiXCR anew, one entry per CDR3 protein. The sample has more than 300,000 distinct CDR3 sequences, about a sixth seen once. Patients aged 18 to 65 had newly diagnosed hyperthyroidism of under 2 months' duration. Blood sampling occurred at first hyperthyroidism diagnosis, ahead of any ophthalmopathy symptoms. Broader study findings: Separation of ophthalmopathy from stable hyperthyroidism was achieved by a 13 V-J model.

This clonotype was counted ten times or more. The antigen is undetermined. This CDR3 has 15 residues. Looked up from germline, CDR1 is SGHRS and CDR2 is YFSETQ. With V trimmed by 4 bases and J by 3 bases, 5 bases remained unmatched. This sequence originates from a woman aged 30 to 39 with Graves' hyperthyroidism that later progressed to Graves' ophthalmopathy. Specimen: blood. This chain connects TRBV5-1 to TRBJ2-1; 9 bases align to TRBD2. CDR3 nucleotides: TGCGCCAGCAGCGCCGGTAGCGGGGGCTACAATGAGCAGTTCTTC. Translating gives CASSAGSGGYNEQFF.